This T cell receptor (beta chain) is from a study of T cell clonotyping in hematopoietic cell transplantation. Study in general: Recipients' pretransplant samples followed cytoreduction. Study-level findings and limits: After transplant, recipient diversity fell while pathologically expanded clonotypes grew through day 180. No sorting was done, leaving CD4 and CD8 contributions mixed. Graft donor and pretransplant recipient Inverse Simpson Index values predicted broader posttransplant TCR diversity.

The germline gives CDR1 SGHRS, CDR2 YFSETQ. Trimming left V 4 bases short and J 4 bases short, with 14 bases between. The CDR3 length is 14 residues. This clone was detected a few times. The antigen remains undetermined. The time point was: recipient sample about 28 days before transplant, after cytoreduction. Sequenced by immunoSEQ multiplex PCR; TCRdb stores in-frame clones only, minus some. The data show tens of thousands of clones, around 96% seen once. This chain connects TRBV5-1 to TRBJ1-1; D perhaps matches TRBD1 (6 bases). The receptor's source is a woman between 45 and 60 years old with acute myeloid leukemia. Some clones in this sample may be carry-over from other donors' samples. The sequenced sample was peripheral blood mononuclear cells, obtained before stem cell transplant. The CDR3 reads CASSTQGVGTEAFF. CDR3 sequence (DNA): TGCGCCAGCAGCACACAGGGAGTAGGCACTGAAGCTTTCTTT.